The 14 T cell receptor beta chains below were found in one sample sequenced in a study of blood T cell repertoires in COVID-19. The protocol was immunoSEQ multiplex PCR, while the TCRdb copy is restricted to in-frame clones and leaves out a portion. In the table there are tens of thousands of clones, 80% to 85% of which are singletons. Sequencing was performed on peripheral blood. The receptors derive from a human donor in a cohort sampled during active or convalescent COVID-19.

CDR3 coding DNA: TGTGCCAGCAGCCCTACAGGGCGATATGGCTACACCTTC. It translates to CASSPTGRYGYTF. The rearrangement joins TRBV27 to TRBJ1-2, with D possibly TRBD1 on 6 matching bases. CDR1 and CDR2 from the germline V gene are MNHEY and SMNVEV (reference sequence). V lost 6 bases to trimming and J lost 5 bases, with 13 bases between them. CDR3 length: 13 residues.

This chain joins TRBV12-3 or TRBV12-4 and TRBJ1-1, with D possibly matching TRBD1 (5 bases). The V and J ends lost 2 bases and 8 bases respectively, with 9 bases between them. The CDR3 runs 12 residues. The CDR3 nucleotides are TGTGCCAGCAGTTTACGCTACAGGGAAGCTTTCTTT. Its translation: CASSLRYREAFF.

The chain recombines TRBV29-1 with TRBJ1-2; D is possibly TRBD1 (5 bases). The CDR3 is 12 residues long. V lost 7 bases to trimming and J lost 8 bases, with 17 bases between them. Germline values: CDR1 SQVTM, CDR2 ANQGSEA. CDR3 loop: CSAGGSQGGYTF. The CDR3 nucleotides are TGCAGCGCCGGTGGGTCCCAGGGAGGCTACACCTTC.

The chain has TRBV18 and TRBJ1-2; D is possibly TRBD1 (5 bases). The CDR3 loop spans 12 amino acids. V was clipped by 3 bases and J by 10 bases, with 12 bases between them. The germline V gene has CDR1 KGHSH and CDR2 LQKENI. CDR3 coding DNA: TGTGCCAGCTCACCTTCAGGGCAGGTCTACACCTTC. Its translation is CASSPSGQVYTF.

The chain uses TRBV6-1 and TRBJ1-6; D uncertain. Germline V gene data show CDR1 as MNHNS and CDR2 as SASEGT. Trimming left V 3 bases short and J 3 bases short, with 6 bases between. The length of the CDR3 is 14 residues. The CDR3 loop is CASSDGRYNSPLHF. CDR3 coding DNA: TGTGCCAGCAGTGATGGCCGCTATAATTCACCCCTCCACTTT.

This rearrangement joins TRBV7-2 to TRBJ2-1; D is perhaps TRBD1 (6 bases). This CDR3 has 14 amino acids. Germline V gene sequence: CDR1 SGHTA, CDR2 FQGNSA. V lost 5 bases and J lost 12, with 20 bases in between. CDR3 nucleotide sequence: TGTGCCAGCAGCACCCGCATGGGGGCGTATGGGCAGTTCTTC. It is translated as CASSTRMGAYGQFF. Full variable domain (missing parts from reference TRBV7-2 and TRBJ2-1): GAGVSQSPSNKVTEKGKDVELRCDPISGHTALYWYRQSLGQGLEFLIYFQGNSAPDKSGLPSDRFSAERTGGSVSTLTIQRTQQEDSAVYLCASSTRMGAYGQFFGPGTRLTVL.

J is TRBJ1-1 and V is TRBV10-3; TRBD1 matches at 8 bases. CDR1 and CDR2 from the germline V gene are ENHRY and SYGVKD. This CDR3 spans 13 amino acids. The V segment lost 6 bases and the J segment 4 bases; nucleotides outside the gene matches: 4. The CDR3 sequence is CAIRDRVVTEAFF. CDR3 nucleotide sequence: TGTGCCATCAGGGACAGGGTAGTCACTGAAGCTTTCTTT.

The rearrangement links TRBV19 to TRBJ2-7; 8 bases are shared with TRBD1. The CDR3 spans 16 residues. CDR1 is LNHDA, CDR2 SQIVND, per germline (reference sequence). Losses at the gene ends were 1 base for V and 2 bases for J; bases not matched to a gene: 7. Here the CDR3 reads CASSIARTGSTYEQYF. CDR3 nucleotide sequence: TGTGCCAGTAGTATAGCTAGGACAGGGTCGACCTACGAGCAGTACTTC.

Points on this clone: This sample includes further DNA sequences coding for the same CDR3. CDR3 DNA sequence: TGTGCCAGCAGCTCTACCTACGAGCAGTACTTC. Translation: CASSSTYEQYF. V gene TRBV7-9 combines with J gene TRBJ2-7; D unclear. The CDR3 length is 11 residues. V was pared by 4 bases and J by 2 bases, with 3 bases between. Germline CDR1 SEHNR, CDR2 FQNEAQ (reference sequence). Variable domain in full (rest from reference TRBV7-9 and TRBJ2-7): DTGVSQNPRHKITKRGQNVTFRCDPISEHNRLYWYRQTLGQGPEFLTYFQNEAQLEKSRLLSDRFSAERPKGSFSTLEIQRTEQGDSAMYLCASSSTYEQYFGPGTRLTVT.

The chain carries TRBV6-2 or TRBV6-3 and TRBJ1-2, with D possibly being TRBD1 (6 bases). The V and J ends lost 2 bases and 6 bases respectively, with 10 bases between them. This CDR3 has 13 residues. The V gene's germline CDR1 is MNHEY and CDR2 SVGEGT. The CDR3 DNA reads TGTGCCAGCAGTTACAGCAGGGACAATGGCTACACCTTC. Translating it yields CASSYSRDNGYTF.

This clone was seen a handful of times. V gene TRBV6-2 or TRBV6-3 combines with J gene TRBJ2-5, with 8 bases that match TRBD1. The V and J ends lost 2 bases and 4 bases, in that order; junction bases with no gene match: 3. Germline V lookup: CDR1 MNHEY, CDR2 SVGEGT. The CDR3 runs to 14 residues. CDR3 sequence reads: CASSYPDRAETQYF. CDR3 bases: TGTGCCAGCAGTTACCCGGACAGGGCAGAGACCCAGTACTTC.

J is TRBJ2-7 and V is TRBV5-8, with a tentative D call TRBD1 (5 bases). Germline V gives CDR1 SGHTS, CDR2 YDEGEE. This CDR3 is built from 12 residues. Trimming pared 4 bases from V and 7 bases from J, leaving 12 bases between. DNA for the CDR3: TGTGCCAGCAGCCCCCTAGGGGTAGAGCAGTACTTC. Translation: CASSPLGVEQYF.

The CDR3 protein is CSVRPRGGNTEAFF. CDR3 in DNA: TGCAGCGTTAGGCCTCGGGGGGGCAACACTGAAGCTTTCTTT. The V call is TRBV29-1, the J call TRBJ1-1; D might be TRBD1 (6 bases). Trimming took off 5 bases at V and 2 bases at J, with 15 bases between the two ends. The germline V gene encodes CDR1 SQVTM and CDR2 ANQGSEA. The CDR3 totals 14 residues.

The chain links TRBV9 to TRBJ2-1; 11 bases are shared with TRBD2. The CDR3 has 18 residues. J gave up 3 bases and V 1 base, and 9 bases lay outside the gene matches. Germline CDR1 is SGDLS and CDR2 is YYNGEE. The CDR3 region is CASSVTSGGPTLYNEQFF. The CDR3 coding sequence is TGTGCCAGCAGCGTAACTAGCGGGGGCCCTACCCTCTACAATGAGCAGTTCTTC.